What follows are 26 T cell receptor beta chains derived from one specimen sequenced in a study of T cell responses to AZD1222 COVID-19 vaccine. Libraries were prepared by immunoSEQ multiplex PCR; TCRdb keeps only in-frame clonotypes and omits some of them. The data contain 110,000 or so clones, approximately 90% of them seen just once; the ten biggest clones take up about 6%. The material sequenced was peripheral blood, taken 28 days after the second AZD1222 dose. The receptors originated from an adult who received the AZD1222 COVID-19 vaccine.

About this clone: Other DNA sequences in the same sample also yield this CDR3. CDR3 bases: TGTGCCAGCAGCTTAGTAGCGGGCCTGGGGACTGAAGCTTTCTTT. Its translation: CASSLVAGLGTEAFF. The rearrangement joins TRBV7-2 to TRBJ1-1, with D uncertain. Per germline, CDR1 SGHTA and CDR2 FQGNSA. The CDR3 has 15 amino acids. Trimming took off 1 base at V and 5 bases at J, with 14 bases between the two ends.

The chain employs TRBV1 and TRBJ1-1. TRBV1 is labeled a pseudogene. This CDR3 is 18 amino acids long. The CDR3 reads CTSSHPSRDVRERTEAFF. CDR3 sequence (DNA): TGCACCAGCAGCCACCCCTCGAGGGACGTAAGAGAGAGGACTGAAGCTTTCTTT.

The chain joins TRBV7-2 to TRBJ1-1; perhaps TRBD1 as D (6 bases). Germline V CDR1 and CDR2: SGHTA, FQGNSA. Trimming removed 5 bases from V and 0 bases from J, with 16 bases in between. This CDR3 is 16 amino acids long. CDR3 sequence reads: CASSPETGLMNTEAFF. The CDR3 DNA reads TGTGCCAGCAGCCCAGAGACAGGACTTATGAACACTGAAGCTTTCTTT.

V is TRBV5-1 and J is TRBJ1-1, with D hard to call. Germline CDR1 and CDR2: SGHRS and YFSETQ. The V end lost 0 bases, the J end lost 2 bases, and 8 bases lay between the germline ends. The CDR3 loop spans 14 amino acids. DNA of the CDR3: TGCGCCAGCAGCTTGGTCTCAGGAAACACTGAAGCTTTCTTT. Amino acids: CASSLVSGNTEAFF.

This chain joins TRBV19 and TRBJ2-3; D gene ambiguous. The V and J ends lost 1 base and 0 bases respectively, with 2 bases between them. The CDR3 has 13 residues. Germline V gene sequence: CDR1 LNHDA, CDR2 SQIVND (reference sequence). In nucleotides, the CDR3 is TGTGCCAGTAGTATAGCCAGCACAGATACGCAGTATTTT. Translated: CASSIASTDTQYF.

This clone was picked up a small number of times. The chain links TRBV29-1 to TRBJ1-1; 7 positions agree with TRBD1. Germline CDR1 is SQVTM and CDR2 is ANQGSEA. The CDR3 is 14 amino acids. V was clipped by 5 bases and J by 0 bases; unmatched bases: 6. The chain's CDR3 is CSVKTTGLNTEAFF. CDR3 coding DNA: TGCAGCGTTAAAACGACAGGGTTGAACACTGAAGCTTTCTTT.

With respect to this clone: At the DNA level, this CDR3 is encoded by other sequences in the same sample as well. The chain is built from TRBV14 and TRBJ1-2, with 9 bases matching TRBD1. The V segment lost 4 bases and the J segment 4 bases; nucleotides outside the gene matches: 4. CDR3 size: 14 residues. Germline V gene lookup returns CDR1 SGHDN and CDR2 FVKESK. The CDR3 nucleotides are TGTGCCAGCAGCCCGGGACAGGGCGGCTATGGCTACACCTTC. It yields the protein CASSPGQGGYGYTF. Combining the CDR3 with reference TRBV14 and TRBJ1-2 gives the whole variable domain EAGVTQFPSHSVIEKGQTVTLRCDPISGHDNLYWYRRVMGKEIKFLLHFVKESKQDESGMPNNRFLAERTGGTYSTLKVQPAELEDSGVYFCASSPGQGGYGYTFGSGTRLTVV.

The chain carries TRBV18 and TRBJ1-5, with D possibly being TRBD1 (5 bases). Trimming removed 1 base at V and 5 bases at J, with 12 bases between. The CDR3 is made up of 15 amino acids. CDR1 and CDR2 from the germline V gene are KGHSH and LQKENI. CDR3 protein: CASSPQGRGDQPQHF. The CDR3 nucleotides are TGTGCCAGCTCACCACAGGGTAGAGGGGATCAGCCCCAGCATTTT.

The chain combines TRBV7-9 with TRBJ1-2, with 7 positions matching TRBD1. V lost 2 bases, J lost 0 bases, and 3 bases stayed unmatched. CDR1 and CDR2 (germline): SEHNR, FQNEAQ (reference sequence). The CDR3 runs to 15 residues. The CDR3 loop reads CASSLSQGANYGYTF. The CDR3 coding sequence is TGTGCCAGCAGCTTAAGTCAGGGGGCTAACTATGGCTACACCTTC.

The gene calls are TRBV7-9 and TRBJ2-1; D unresolved. Trimming took off 5 bases at V and 9 bases at J, with 14 bases between the two ends. The CDR3 loop spans 13 amino acids. Per germline, CDR1 SEHNR and CDR2 FQNEAQ (reference sequence). This CDR3 reads CASSDAHWGEQFF. In DNA, the CDR3 is TGTGCCAGCAGCGACGCCCACTGGGGTGAGCAGTTCTTC.

The chain employs TRBV3-1 (or the pseudogene TRBV3-2) and TRBJ2-1; maybe TRBD2 (6 bases). Per the germline V gene, CDR1 is LGHDT and CDR2 is YNNKEL (reference sequence). V lost 3 bases, J lost 6 bases, and 12 bases lay in between. The CDR3 runs 14 residues. In nucleotides, the CDR3 is TGTGCCAGCAGCCAGCGGGGATCGGGCAATGAGCAGTTCTTC. Translation gives CASSQRGSGNEQFF.

The CDR3 protein is CASSYNSHAEAFF. The CDR3 coding sequence is TGTGCCAGCAGTTACAACAGCCATGCTGAAGCTTTCTTT. The genes are TRBV6-5 and TRBJ1-1; D is undetermined. The CDR3 sequence is 13 residues long. V shed 2 bases and J shed 6 bases, with 10 bases lying between them. Germline loops: CDR1 MNHEY, CDR2 SVGAGI.

The rearrangement links TRBV27 to TRBJ1-4; weak D call: TRBD1 (6 bases). Germline lookup yields CDR1 MNHEY and CDR2 SMNVEV (reference sequence). V was pared by 3 bases and J by 4 bases, with 15 bases between. This CDR3 is built from 16 residues. The CDR3 here is CASSLEGTIGNEKLFF. The CDR3 nucleotides are TGTGCCAGCAGTTTGGAGGGGACAATCGGTAATGAAAAACTGTTTTTT.

As concerns this clone: Other DNA sequences of this sample code for an identical CDR3. The genes are TRBV2 and TRBJ1-5; D is perhaps TRBD1 (5 bases). This CDR3 region has 13 residues. CDR1 SNHLY and CDR2 FYNNEI come from the germline V gene. V was clipped by 6 bases and J by 1 base, with 7 bases between them. CDR3 coding DNA: TGTGCCAGCAGCGGGGACAGCAATCAGCCCCAGCATTTT. It codes for CASSGDSNQPQHF.

The chain recombines TRBV5-5 with TRBJ1-6; D remains ambiguous. The germline V and J ends were trimmed by 2 bases and 7 bases, with 4 bases remaining between them. The CDR3 runs 12 residues. CDR1 and CDR2 (germline): SGHKS, YYEKEE (reference sequence). Here the CDR3 DNA reads TGTGCCAGCAGCTTAAGCAATTCACCCCTCCACTTT. It specifies CASSLSNSPLHF.

The chain links TRBV19 to TRBJ2-2, with 8 bases matching TRBD1. With V trimmed by 3 bases and J by 5 bases, 11 bases remained unmatched. The CDR3 spans 17 residues. Germline CDR1 LNHDA, CDR2 SQIVND (reference sequence). The CDR3 DNA reads as TGTGCCAGTAGTATTTGGGCAGGGGGCCGTAGAACCGGGGAGCTGTTTTTT. This gives the protein CASSIWAGGRRTGELFF.

In its sample, this clone was seen once. The chain carries TRBV4-3 and TRBJ2-7; no firm D call. In germline, CDR1 is LGHNA, CDR2 YSLEER. The CDR3 loop spans 15 amino acids. V was trimmed by 4 bases and J by 0 bases, leaving 13 bases between them. CDR3 in DNA: TGCGCCAGCAGCCCCCAACCAGGCGTCTCCTACGAGCAGTACTTC. This sequence encodes CASSPQPGVSYEQYF.

This chain joins TRBV5-4 and TRBJ2-5; TRBD1 is a possible D gene (5 bases). V lost 1 base to trimming and J lost 3 bases, with 10 bases between them. This CDR3 is 14 amino acids long. Germline V gives CDR1 SGHNT, CDR2 YYREEE (reference sequence). The CDR3 region is CASSLQGSKETQYF. In DNA, the CDR3 is TGTGCCAGCAGCTTGCAGGGCAGCAAAGAGACCCAGTACTTC.

The rearrangement uses TRBV2 and TRBJ2-7, with 9 bases fitting TRBD2. The CDR3 totals 15 residues. Looked up from germline, CDR1 is SNHLY and CDR2 is FYNNEI. The J segment lost 3 bases and the V segment lost 7 bases, leaving 10 bases of the junction unmatched. CDR3: CASTRGGASLYEQYF. The CDR3 DNA sequence: TGTGCCAGCACCCGCGGGGGGGCGAGCCTCTACGAGCAGTACTTC.

The chain uses TRBV18 and TRBJ1-5, with D possibly being TRBD1 (5 bases). Germline CDR1 is KGHSH and CDR2 is LQKENI. The CDR3 runs to 13 residues. V was trimmed by 2 bases and J by 5 bases, leaving 7 bases between them. The CDR3 nucleotides are TGTGCCAGCTCACCAGCGGGGGATCAGCCCCAGCATTTT. Translating gives CASSPAGDQPQHF. Complete variable domain (other parts from reference TRBV18 and TRBJ1-5): NAGVMQNPRHLVRRRGQEARLRCSPMKGHSHVYWYRQLPEEGLKFMVYLQKENIIDESGMPKERFSAEFPKEGPSILRIQQVVRGDSAAYFCASSPAGDQPQHFGDGTRLSIL.

The chain couples TRBV18 to TRBJ2-1; D call uncertain. The germline CDR1 and CDR2 sequences are KGHSH and LQKENI. This CDR3 has 12 residues. The ends were cut back, 4 bases at V and 10 bases at J, with 11 bases in the middle. The CDR3 spells CASSLGIREQFF. The CDR3 DNA follows: TGTGCCAGCTCACTGGGCATTAGGGAGCAGTTCTTC.

The genes are TRBV12-3 or TRBV12-4 and TRBJ1-1, with D hard to call. The CDR3 is 11 residues long. Trimming removed 2 bases at V and 12 bases at J, with 10 bases between. CDR3 DNA: TGTGCCAGCAGTTTAACAGAGAAGCCTTTCTTT. Protein product: CASSLTEKPFF.

This chain joins TRBV27 and TRBJ1-2, with 7 positions matching TRBD1. Looked up from germline, CDR1 is MNHEY and CDR2 is SMNVEV (reference sequence). CDR3 length: 14 residues. J lost 2 bases, V lost 6 bases, and 6 bases had no gene match. The CDR3 here is CASRTDRVNYGYTF. CDR3 in DNA: TGTGCCAGCAGAACAGACAGGGTCAACTATGGCTACACCTTC.

The chain uses TRBV6-4 and TRBJ1-2; 10 nucleotides align to TRBD1. V shed 6 bases, J shed 1 base, and the junction held 2 bases outside the gene matches. CDR1 is MRHNA and CDR2 is SNTAGT in the germline V gene. This CDR3 comprises 14 residues. This chain's CDR3 is CASSRDRGNYGYTF. The DNA of the CDR3 is TGTGCCAGCAGCCGGGACAGGGGTAACTATGGCTACACCTTC.

This rearrangement joins TRBV6-2 or TRBV6-3 to TRBJ2-7, with D possibly TRBD1 on 5 matching bases. The CDR3 is made up of 13 amino acids. V lost 5 bases and J lost 4, with 12 bases in between. CDR1 and CDR2 (germline): MNHEY, SVGEGT. As DNA, the CDR3 is TGTGCCAGCAGTCCGGACACCCCGTACGAGCAGTACTTC. This sequence encodes CASSPDTPYEQYF.

The sample holds many counts of this clone. This chain connects TRBV25-1 to TRBJ2-7; the D is unclear. CDR3 size: 13 residues. V was cut by 3 bases and J by 2 bases, with 8 bases left in between. Germline-derived CDR1 and CDR2 are MGHDK and SYGVNS. The CDR3 DNA sequence: TGTGCCAGCAGTGACATGAGGACCTACGAGCAGTACTTC. It codes for CASSDMRTYEQYF.